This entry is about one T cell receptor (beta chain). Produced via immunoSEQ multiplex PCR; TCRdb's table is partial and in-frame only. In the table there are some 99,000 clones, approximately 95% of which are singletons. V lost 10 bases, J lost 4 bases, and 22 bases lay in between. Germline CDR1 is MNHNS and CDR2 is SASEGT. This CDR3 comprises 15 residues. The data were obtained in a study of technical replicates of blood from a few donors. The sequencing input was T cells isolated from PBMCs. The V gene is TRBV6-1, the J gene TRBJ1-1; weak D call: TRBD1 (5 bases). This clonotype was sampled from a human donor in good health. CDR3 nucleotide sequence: TGTGCCACCCACCCTCGGCCATATCAGGGCACTGAAGCTTTCTTT. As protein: CATHPRPYQGTEAFF.